This T cell receptor (beta chain) was documented in a study of cytomegalovirus exposure and HLA in healthy donors. Study in general: Researchers found that approximately 85% of under 450 genotyped donors fell within the Caucasian-associated ancestry cluster.

Germline CDR1 LGHNA, CDR2 YNFKEQ. The CDR3 is 15 amino acids. V was trimmed by 5 bases and J by 3 bases, leaving 16 bases between them. Primers included in the PCR were 60 Vbeta and 13 Jbeta primers. Original data processing: Roughly 83 million unique TCR beta chains, some 10 million of them shared, were counted by a later analysis. Data came from immunoSEQ multiplex PCR; TCRdb stores just in-frame clones and leaves some out. That table supplies the V and J calls and clone size; D and trimming were determined from the DNA. The sample has about 130,000 clones, roughly 80% seen once; the top ten hold over 2.5%.

This TCR came from a woman aged 50 to 60 in good health and CMV-seronegative. Sequencing input: PBMCs. The J gene is TRBJ2-5, the V gene TRBV4-2; tentative D call: TRBD2 (5 bases). DNA of the CDR3: TGTGCCAGCAGCGTCGCGGAGCTAGCTGAAGAGACCCAGTACTTC. Amino acids: CASSVAELAEETQYF.